This TCR beta chain came from a study of beta chain features in type 1 diabetes. The study, taken as a whole, reports: All four CD4+ subsets of Type 1 diabetes patients contained TCRB CDR3s that were moderately but significantly shorter. Whatever favoring of shorter templates PCR might show would apply equally to patients and controls. Compared with healthy donors, patients appeared to share more similar naive, central memory and regulatory TCRB repertoires.

Comment on this clone: Antigen unknown.

The sequenced template was cDNA made from the entire isolated RNA. TCRdb keeps only in-frame clones here, not all; method: immunoSEQ multiplex PCR. This table has 150,000 to 200,000 clones, about 63% appearing once. The sequence came from a man aged 25 to 40 with type 1 diabetes. Specimen: naive CD4+ T cells from blood.

CDR3 nucleotide sequence: TGTGCCAGTAGTACCAAGCAGGGGACAGATACGCAGTATTTT. This gives the protein CASSTKQGTDTQYF. This sequence joins TRBV19 and TRBJ2-3; TRBD1 is a possible D gene (6 bases). The CDR3 extends over 14 amino acids. Germline values: CDR1 LNHDA, CDR2 SQIVND (reference sequence). Trimming left V 4 bases short and J 3 bases short, with 11 bases between.